These T cell receptor beta chains were read from a single sample in a study of T cells in Graves' hyperthyroidism and ophthalmopathy. TCRdb re-derived calls from the multiplex PCR reads in MiXCR, one entry per CDR3 protein. The table has 130,000 or so distinct CDR3 sequences, over 20% seen once. Sequenced: blood. Source of these receptors: a woman between 50 and 59 years old with Graves' hyperthyroidism that later progressed to Graves' ophthalmopathy. The CDR3 runs from the conserved cysteine through the conserved F or W. D genes are given only for firm matches. Clone size is stated in some rows and not others, as once, few, many or a class when expanded.

clone size	V gene	D gene	J gene	CDR3 protein	CDR3 DNA
many	TRBV5-1	.	TRBJ2-7	CASSRVSSYEQYF	TGCGCCAGCAGCAGGGTAAGCTCCTACGAGCAGTACTTC
.	TRBV19	.	TRBJ2-5	CASSHVDQETQYF	TGTGCCAGTAGTCACGTGGACCAAGAGACCCAGTACTTC
.	TRBV14	.	TRBJ2-3	CASSQDVGYTDTQYF	TGTGCCAGCAGCCAAGACGTCGGTTACACAGATACGCAGTATTTT
few	TRBV7-9	.	TRBJ2-5	CASSPTGGVRETQYF	TGTGCCAGCAGCCCAACTGGGGGCGTCCGAGAGACCCAGTACTTC
few	TRBV29-1	.	TRBJ1-2	CSVGLSPGHHFHGYTF	TGCAGCGTTGGGCTGTCCCCGGGACACCATTTCCATGGCTACACCTTC
.	TRBV28	.	TRBJ1-5	CASSFGGADQPQHF	TGTGCCAGCAGTTTTGGGGGGGCTGATCAGCCCCAGCATTTT
few	TRBV20-1	TRBD2	TRBJ2-3	CSRGRAGTDTQYF	TGCAGTCGCGGGAGGGCCGGCACAGATACGCAGTATTTT
.	TRBV28	TRBD2	TRBJ2-7	CASRNGLAGIEAYEQYF	TGTGCCAGCAGGAATGGACTAGCGGGGATTGAGGCCTACGAGCAGTACTTC
.	TRBV27	TRBD1	TRBJ1-4	CASGPGTGVNEKLFF	TGTGCCAGCGGACCCGGGACAGGGGTAAATGAAAAACTGTTTTTT
many	TRBV30	.	TRBJ2-1	CAWSKGRDEQFF	TGTGCCTGGAGTAAGGGAAGGGATGAGCAGTTCTTC
many	TRBV20-1	.	TRBJ1-2	CSARDLERAGGYTF	TGCAGTGCTAGAGATCTGGAACGGGCGGGAGGCTACACCTTC
many	TRBV12-3/TRBV12-4	TRBD1	TRBJ1-6	CASSRRQGRSPLHF	TGTGCCAGCAGCCGACGACAGGGTCGGTCACCCCTCCACTTT
many	TRBV18	TRBD1	TRBJ1-4	CASSPGDRKLFF	TGTGCCAGCTCACCAGGGGACAGAAAACTGTTTTTT
once	TRBV3-1	TRBD1	TRBJ1-5	CASRGTGLGNQPQHF	TGTGCCAGCAGAGGGACAGGGCTGGGCAATCAGCCCCAGCATTTT
many	TRBV11-2	.	TRBJ1-3	CASSSPLVGSGNTIYF	TGTGCCAGCAGCTCACCCTTGGTAGGCTCTGGAAACACCATATATTTT
many	TRBV28	.	TRBJ1-1	CASNLPSGRAGTEAFF	TGTGCCAGCAACCTACCCTCGGGGCGGGCGGGGACTGAAGCTTTCTTT
many	TRBV2	.	TRBJ2-5	CASSPSSQETQYF	TGTGCCAGCAGTCCCTCCAGCCAAGAGACCCAGTACTTC
few	TRBV20-1	TRBD2	TRBJ2-5	CSPMTSGQETQCF	TGCAGTCCTATGACTAGCGGCCAAGAGACCCAGTGCTTC
.	TRBV2	TRBD2	TRBJ2-1	CASSERTSRHNEQFF	TGTGCCAGCAGTGAGCGGACTAGCAGACACAATGAGCAGTTCTTC
.	TRBV5-8	.	TRBJ1-2	CASSLDPYGYTF	TGTGCCAGCAGCTTGGACCCCTATGGCTACACCTTC
many	TRBV7-8	TRBD2	TRBJ2-3	CASSPHTASGASTDTQYF	TGTGCCAGCAGCCCGCACACGGCTAGCGGTGCTAGCACAGATACGCAGTATTTT
many	TRBV3-1	TRBD2	TRBJ2-5	CASSQERGASGWDLQETQYF	TGTGCCAGCAGCCAAGAACGAGGGGCTAGCGGTTGGGACTTACAAGAGACCCAGTACTTC
many	TRBV5-1	TRBD2	TRBJ2-3	CASSSSSGSGTDTQYF	TGCGCCAGCAGCTCCTCTAGCGGGAGTGGCACAGATACGCAGTATTTT
few	TRBV14	.	TRBJ2-7	CASSRTDGPYEQYF	TGTGCCAGCAGCCGAACGGACGGCCCCTACGAGCAGTACTTC
many	TRBV2	TRBD2	TRBJ2-3	CASGTSGREVTDTQYF	TGTGCCAGCGGGACTAGCGGGAGGGAAGTCACAGATACGCAGTATTTT
many	TRBV2	.	TRBJ1-1	CASSEAGRGGKNTEAFF	TGTGCCAGCAGCGAGGCCGGCCGTGGGGGGAAGAACACTGAAGCTTTCTTT
many	TRBV28	.	TRBJ1-6	CASTMGGSSYNSPLHF	TGTGCCAGCACTATGGGGGGTAGCTCCTATAATTCACCCCTCCACTTT
many	TRBV20-1	.	TRBJ1-4	CSASLLQGSTNEKLFF	TGCAGTGCTAGTCTCTTACAGGGTTCAACTAATGAAAAACTGTTTTTT
.	TRBV19	TRBD1	TRBJ2-5	CASSTRGTGKESQYF	TGTGCCAGTAGTACGCGCGGGACAGGGAAAGAGTCCCAGTACTTC
few	TRBV6-1	TRBD2	TRBJ2-2	CASSQSRGELDTGELFF	TGTGCCAGCAGTCAAAGCCGGGGGGAACTGGACACCGGGGAGCTGTTTTTT
.	TRBV11-2	TRBD2	TRBJ2-5	CASSLEDGSGREYQETQYF	TGTGCCAGCAGCTTGGAGGATGGTAGCGGGAGGGAGTACCAAGAGACCCAGTACTTC
many	TRBV6-1	TRBD2	TRBJ2-7	CASREREQGHEQYF	TGTGCCAGCAGGGAGCGGGAGCAGGGCCACGAGCAGTACTTC
many	TRBV27	.	TRBJ1-1	CASSLSPQDLNTEAFF	TGTGCCAGCAGTTTATCCCCGCAGGACTTGAACACTGAAGCTTTCTTT
many	TRBV7-3	TRBD2	TRBJ2-1	CASSWGLAGSYNEQFF	TGTGCCAGCAGCTGGGGACTAGCGGGCTCCTACAATGAGCAGTTCTTC
many	TRBV3-1	.	TRBJ2-7	CASSPLQGAHEQYF	TGTGCCAGCAGCCCGTTACAGGGTGCCCACGAGCAGTACTTC
many	TRBV28	.	TRBJ2-1	CASSFAEMIYNEQFF	TGTGCCAGCAGTTTCGCGGAAATGATCTACAATGAGCAGTTCTTC
many	TRBV7-8	.	TRBJ1-5	CASSLGGRSNQPQHF	TGTGCCAGCAGCTTAGGGGGTAGGAGCAATCAGCCCCAGCATTTT
.	TRBV20-1	.	TRBJ1-1	CSANRWNTEAFF	TGCAGTGCCAACCGGTGGAACACTGAAGCTTTCTTT
.	TRBV15	.	TRBJ1-4	CASQAALREKLFF	TGTGCCTCTCAGGCGGCATTAAGGGAAAAACTGTTTTTT
.	TRBV30	TRBD1	TRBJ1-4	CAWSVDRAREKLFF	TGTGCCTGGAGTGTGGACAGGGCTCGTGAAAAACTGTTTTTT
many	TRBV7-9	.	TRBJ1-5	CASSTDSAHSNQPQHF	TGTGCCAGCAGCACAGACAGCGCGCATAGCAATCAGCCCCAGCATTTT
.	TRBV19	.	TRBJ1-3	CATERGAGTIYF	TGTGCCACCGAAAGGGGCGCGGGCACCATATATTTT
.	TRBV27	TRBD1	TRBJ1-2	CASSLVGTARNYGYTF	TGTGCCAGCAGTTTAGTGGGGACAGCCCGCAACTATGGCTACACCTTC
many	TRBV15	.	TRBJ1-3	CATSRDSGSGNTIYF	TGTGCCACCAGCAGAGATTCAGGTTCCGGAAACACCATATATTTT
many	TRBV6-2/TRBV6-3	.	TRBJ2-3	CASSYMSSGSTDTQYF	TGTGCCAGCAGTTACATGAGTAGCGGATCCACAGATACGCAGTATTTT
.	TRBV6-1	.	TRBJ1-2	CASRGGKGGYTF	TGTGCCAGCAGGGGCGGGAAGGGAGGCTACACCTTC
many	TRBV12-3/TRBV12-4	TRBD2	TRBJ2-1	CASSFRTSGRNEQFF	TGTGCCAGCAGTTTTAGGACTAGCGGCCGCAATGAGCAGTTCTTC
.	TRBV18	.	TRBJ2-6	CASSQQVSGANVLTF	TGTGCCAGCTCACAACAGGTCTCTGGGGCCAACGTCCTGACTTTC